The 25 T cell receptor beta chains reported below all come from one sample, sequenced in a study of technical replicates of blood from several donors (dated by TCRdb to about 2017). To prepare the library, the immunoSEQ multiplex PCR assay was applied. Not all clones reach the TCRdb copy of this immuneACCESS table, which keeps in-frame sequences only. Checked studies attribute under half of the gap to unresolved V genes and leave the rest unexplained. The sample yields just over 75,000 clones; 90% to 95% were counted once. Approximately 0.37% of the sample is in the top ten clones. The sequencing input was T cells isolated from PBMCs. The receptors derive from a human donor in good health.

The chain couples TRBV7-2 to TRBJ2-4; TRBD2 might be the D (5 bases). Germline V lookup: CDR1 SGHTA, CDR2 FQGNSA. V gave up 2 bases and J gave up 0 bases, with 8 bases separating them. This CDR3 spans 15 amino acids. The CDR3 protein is CASSLQAVAKNIQYF. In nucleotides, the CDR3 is TGTGCCAGCAGCTTACAAGCGGTAGCCAAAAACATTCAGTACTTC.

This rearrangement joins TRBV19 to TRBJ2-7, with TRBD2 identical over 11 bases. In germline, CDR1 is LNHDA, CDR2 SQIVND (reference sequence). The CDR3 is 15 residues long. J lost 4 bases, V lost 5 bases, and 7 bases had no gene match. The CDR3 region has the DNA TGTGCCAGTAGTCCCACTAGCGGGAGCTCTTACGAGCAGTACTTC. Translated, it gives CASSPTSGSSYEQYF.

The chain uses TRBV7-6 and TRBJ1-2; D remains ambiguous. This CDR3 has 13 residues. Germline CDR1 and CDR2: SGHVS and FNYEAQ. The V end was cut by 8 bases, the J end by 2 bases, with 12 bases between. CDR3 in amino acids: CASQGNSNYGYTF. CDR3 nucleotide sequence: TGTGCCAGCCAAGGCAACAGCAACTATGGCTACACCTTC.

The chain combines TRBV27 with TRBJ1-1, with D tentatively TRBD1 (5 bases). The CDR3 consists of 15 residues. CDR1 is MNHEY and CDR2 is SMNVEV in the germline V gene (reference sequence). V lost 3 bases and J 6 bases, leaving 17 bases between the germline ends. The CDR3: CASSFKGHWKSEAFF. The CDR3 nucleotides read TGTGCCAGCAGTTTTAAAGGACACTGGAAATCTGAAGCTTTCTTT.

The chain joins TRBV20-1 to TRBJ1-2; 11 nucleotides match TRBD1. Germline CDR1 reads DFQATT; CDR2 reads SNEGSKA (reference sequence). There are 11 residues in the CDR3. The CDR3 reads CSGQGAQGYTF. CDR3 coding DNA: TGCAGCGGACAGGGGGCGCAGGGCTACACCTTC.

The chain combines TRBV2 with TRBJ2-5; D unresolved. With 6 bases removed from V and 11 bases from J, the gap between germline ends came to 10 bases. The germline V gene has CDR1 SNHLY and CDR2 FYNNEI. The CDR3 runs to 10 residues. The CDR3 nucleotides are TGTGCCAGCAGCGAGGAACGACAGTACTTC. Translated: CASSEERQYF.

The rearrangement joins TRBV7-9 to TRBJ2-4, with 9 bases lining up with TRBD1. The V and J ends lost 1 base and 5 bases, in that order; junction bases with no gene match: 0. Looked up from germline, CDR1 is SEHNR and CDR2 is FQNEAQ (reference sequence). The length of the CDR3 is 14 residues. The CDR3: CASSLGQGENIQYF. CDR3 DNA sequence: TGTGCCAGCAGCTTAGGACAGGGGGAAAACATTCAGTACTTC.

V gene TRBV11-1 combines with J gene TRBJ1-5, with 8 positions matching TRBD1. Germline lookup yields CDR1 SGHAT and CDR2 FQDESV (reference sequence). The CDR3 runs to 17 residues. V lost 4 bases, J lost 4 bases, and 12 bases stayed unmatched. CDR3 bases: TGTGCCAGCAGCTCCGCCGAAAATAGACAGGGGAATCAGCCCCAGCATTTT. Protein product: CASSSAENRQGNQPQHF.

CDR3 DNA: TGTGCCAGCAGGACAGAGTACCTAAGGCGAGCTTTCTTT. Encoded protein: CASRTEYLRRAFF. The V gene is TRBV2, the J gene TRBJ1-1, with D tentatively TRBD1 (5 bases). The germline CDR1 and CDR2 sequences are SNHLY and FYNNEI. V was clipped by 6 bases and J by 10 bases, with 18 bases between them. The CDR3 has 13 residues. The entire variable domain, with the rest obtained from reference TRBV2 and TRBJ1-1, is as follows: EPEVTQTPSHQVTQMGQEVILRCVPISNHLYFYWYRQILGQKVEFLVSFYNNEISEKSEIFDDQFSVERPDGSNFTLKIRSTKLEDSAMYFCASRTEYLRRAFFGQGTRLTVV.

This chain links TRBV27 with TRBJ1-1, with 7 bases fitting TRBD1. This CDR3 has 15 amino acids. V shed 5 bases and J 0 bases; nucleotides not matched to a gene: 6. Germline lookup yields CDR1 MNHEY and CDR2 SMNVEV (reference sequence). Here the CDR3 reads CASSPLGTVNTEAFF. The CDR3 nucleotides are TGTGCCAGCAGTCCCCTTGGGACAGTGAACACTGAAGCTTTCTTT.

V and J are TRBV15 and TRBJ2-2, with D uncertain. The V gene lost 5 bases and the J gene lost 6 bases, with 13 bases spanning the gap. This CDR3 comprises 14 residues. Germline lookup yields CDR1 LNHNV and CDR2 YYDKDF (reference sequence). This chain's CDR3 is CATSSSRSSGELFF. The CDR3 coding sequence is TGTGCCACCAGCTCTAGTCGAAGTTCCGGGGAGCTGTTTTTT.

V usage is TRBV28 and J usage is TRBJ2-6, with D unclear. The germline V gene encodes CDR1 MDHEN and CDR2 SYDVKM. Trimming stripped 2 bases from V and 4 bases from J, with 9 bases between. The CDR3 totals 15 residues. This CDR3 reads CASSLIEAGANVLTF. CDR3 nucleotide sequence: TGTGCCAGCAGTTTAATCGAAGCCGGGGCCAACGTCCTGACTTTC.

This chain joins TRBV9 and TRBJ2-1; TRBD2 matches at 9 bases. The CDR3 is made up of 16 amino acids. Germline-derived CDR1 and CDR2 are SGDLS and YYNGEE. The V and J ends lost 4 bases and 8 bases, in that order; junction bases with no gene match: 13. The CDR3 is CASSPLRGRASDEQFF. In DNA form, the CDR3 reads TGTGCCAGCAGCCCTCTACGCGGGAGGGCTAGCGATGAGCAGTTCTTC.

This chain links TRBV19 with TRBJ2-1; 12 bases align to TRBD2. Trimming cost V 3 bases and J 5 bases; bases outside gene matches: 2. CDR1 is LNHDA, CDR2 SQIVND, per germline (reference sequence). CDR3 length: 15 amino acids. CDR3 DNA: TGTGCCAGTAGTATGACTAGCGGGGGTAACAATGAGCAGTTCTTC. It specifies CASSMTSGGNNEQFF.

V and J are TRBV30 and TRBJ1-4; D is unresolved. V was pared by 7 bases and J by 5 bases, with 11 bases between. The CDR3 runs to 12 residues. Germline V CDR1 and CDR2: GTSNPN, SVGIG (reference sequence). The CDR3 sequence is CASTRSNEKLFF. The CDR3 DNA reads TGTGCCTCGACACGGTCGAATGAAAAACTGTTTTTT.

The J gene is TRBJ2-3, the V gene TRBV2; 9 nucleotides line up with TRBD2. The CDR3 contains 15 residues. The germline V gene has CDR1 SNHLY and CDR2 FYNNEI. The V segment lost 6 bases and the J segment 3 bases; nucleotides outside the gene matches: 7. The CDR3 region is CASRIGLAGTDTQYF. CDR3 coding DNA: TGTGCCAGCAGAATCGGGCTAGCGGGGACAGATACGCAGTATTTT.

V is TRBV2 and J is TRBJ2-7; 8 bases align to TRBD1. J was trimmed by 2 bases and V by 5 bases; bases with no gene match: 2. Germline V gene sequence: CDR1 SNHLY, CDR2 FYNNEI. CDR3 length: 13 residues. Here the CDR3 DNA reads TGTGCCAGCAGTACGGACAGGGCCTACGAGCAGTACTTC. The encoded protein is CASSTDRAYEQYF.

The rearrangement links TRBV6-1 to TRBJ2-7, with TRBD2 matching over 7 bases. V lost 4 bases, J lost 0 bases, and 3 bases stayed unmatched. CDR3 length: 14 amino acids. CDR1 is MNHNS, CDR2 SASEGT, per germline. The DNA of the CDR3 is TGTGCCAGCAGTGCGGCGGGGGACTCCTACGAGCAGTACTTC. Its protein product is CASSAAGDSYEQYF.

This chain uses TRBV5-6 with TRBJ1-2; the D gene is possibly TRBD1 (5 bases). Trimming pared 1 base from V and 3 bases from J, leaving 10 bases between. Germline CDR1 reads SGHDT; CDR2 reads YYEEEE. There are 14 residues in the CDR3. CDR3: CASSLQTVDYGYTF. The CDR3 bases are TGTGCCAGCAGCTTGCAGACAGTAGACTATGGCTACACCTTC.

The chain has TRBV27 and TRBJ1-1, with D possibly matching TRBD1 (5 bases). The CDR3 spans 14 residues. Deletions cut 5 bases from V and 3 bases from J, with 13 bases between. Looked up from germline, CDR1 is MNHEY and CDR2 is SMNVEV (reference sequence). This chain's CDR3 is CASSASRVHTEAFF. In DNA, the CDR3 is TGTGCCAGCAGTGCATCCAGGGTTCACACTGAAGCTTTCTTT.

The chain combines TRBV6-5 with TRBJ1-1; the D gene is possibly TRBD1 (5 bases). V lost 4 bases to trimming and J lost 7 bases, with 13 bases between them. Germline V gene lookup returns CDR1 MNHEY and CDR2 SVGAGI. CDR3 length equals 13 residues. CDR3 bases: TGTGCCAGCAGTTCCCCTAGGGGCAGTGAAGCTTTCTTT. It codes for CASSSPRGSEAFF.

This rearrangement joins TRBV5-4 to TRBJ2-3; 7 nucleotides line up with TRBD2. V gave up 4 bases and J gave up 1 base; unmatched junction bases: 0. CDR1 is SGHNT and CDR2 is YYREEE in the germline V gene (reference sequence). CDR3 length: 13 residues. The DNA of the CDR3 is TGTGCCAGCAGCCGGGAGGGCACAGATACGCAGTATTTT. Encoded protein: CASSREGTDTQYF.

The CDR3 protein is CASQGSTEAFF. Written as DNA, the CDR3 is TGTGCCAGCCAGGGTAGCACTGAAGCTTTCTTT. V and J are TRBV2 and TRBJ1-1, with D tentatively TRBD1 (5 bases). Germline V lookup: CDR1 SNHLY, CDR2 FYNNEI. This CDR3 contains 11 residues. The V gene lost 8 bases and the J gene lost 4 bases, with 8 bases spanning the gap.

The CDR3 spells CASSLETGTNQPQHF. The CDR3 DNA reads as TGCGCCAGCAGCTTGGAGACAGGCACAAACCAGCCCCAGCATTTT. The chain uses TRBV5-1 and TRBJ1-5; possible D gene TRBD1, 6 bases. V was clipped by 0 bases and J by 7 bases, with 14 bases between them. The CDR3 covers 15 residues. From germline, CDR1 is SGHRS and CDR2 YFSETQ.

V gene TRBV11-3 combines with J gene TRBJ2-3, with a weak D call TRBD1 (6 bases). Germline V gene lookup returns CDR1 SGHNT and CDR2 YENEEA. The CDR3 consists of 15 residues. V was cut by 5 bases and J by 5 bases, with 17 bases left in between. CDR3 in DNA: TGTGCCAGCAGCACAGGGAGATATGGCGGAGATACGCAGTATTTT. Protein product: CASSTGRYGGDTQYF.